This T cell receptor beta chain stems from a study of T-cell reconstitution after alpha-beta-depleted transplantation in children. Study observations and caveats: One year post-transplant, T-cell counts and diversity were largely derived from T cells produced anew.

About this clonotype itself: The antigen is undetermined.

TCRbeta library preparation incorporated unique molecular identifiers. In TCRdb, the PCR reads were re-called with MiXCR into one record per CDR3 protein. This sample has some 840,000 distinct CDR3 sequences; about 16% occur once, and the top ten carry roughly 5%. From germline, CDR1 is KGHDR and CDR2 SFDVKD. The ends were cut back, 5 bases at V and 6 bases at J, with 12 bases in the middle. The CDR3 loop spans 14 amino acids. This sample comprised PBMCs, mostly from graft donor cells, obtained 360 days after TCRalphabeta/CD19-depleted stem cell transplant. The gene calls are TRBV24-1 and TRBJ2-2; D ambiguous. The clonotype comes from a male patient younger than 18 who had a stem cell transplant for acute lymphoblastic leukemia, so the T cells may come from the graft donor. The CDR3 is CATSGIGRSGELFF. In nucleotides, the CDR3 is TGTGCCACCAGTGGTATAGGAAGGTCCGGGGAGCTGTTTTTT.